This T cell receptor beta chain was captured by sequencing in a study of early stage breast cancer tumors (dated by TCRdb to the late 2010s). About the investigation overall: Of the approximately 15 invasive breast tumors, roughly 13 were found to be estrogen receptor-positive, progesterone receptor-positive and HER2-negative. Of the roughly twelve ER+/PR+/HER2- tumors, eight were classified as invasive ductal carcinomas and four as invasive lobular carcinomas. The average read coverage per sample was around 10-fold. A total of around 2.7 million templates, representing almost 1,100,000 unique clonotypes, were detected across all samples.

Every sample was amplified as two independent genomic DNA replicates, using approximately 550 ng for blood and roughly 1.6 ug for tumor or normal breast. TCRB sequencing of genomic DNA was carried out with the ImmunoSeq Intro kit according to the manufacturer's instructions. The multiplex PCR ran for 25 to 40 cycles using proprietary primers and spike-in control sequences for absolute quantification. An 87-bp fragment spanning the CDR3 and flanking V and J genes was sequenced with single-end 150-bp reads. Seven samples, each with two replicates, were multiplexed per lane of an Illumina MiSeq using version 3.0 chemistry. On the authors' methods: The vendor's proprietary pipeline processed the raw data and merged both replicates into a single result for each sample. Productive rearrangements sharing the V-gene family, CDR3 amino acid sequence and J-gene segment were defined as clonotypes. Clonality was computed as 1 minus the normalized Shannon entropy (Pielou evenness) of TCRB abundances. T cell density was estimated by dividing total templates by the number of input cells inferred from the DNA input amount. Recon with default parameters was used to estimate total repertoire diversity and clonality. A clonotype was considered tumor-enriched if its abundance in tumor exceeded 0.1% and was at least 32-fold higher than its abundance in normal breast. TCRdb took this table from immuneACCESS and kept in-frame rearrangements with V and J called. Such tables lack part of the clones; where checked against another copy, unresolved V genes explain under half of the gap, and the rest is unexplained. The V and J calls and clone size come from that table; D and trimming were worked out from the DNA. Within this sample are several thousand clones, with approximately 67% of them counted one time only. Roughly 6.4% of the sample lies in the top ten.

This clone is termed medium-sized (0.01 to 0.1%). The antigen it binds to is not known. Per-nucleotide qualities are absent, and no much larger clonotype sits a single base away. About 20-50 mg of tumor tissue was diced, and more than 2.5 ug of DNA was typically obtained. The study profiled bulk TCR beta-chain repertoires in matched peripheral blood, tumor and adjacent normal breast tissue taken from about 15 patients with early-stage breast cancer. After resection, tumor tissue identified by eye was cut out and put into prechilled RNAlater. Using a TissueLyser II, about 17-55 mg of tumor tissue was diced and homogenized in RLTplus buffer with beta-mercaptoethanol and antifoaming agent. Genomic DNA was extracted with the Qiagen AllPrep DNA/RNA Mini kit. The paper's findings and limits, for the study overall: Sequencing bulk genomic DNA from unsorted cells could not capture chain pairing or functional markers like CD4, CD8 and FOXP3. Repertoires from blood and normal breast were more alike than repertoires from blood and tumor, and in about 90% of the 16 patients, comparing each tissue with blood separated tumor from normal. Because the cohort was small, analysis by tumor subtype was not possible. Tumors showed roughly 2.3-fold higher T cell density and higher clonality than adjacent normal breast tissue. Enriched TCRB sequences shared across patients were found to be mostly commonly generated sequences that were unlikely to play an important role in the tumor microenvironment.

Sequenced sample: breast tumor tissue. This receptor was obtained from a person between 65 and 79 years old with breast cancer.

The CDR3 corresponds to CASCITGPDTEAFF. The nucleotide sequence is TGCGCCAGTTGCATCACAGGTCCCGACACTGAAGCTTTCTTT. The chain was built from TRBV5-1 and TRBJ1-1; TRBD1 is perhaps the D gene, given 5 matching bases. Including the terminal cysteine and phenylalanine, the CDR3 comprises 14 residues. Kept here is only the CDR3 DNA, which spans 42 bases and is read in frame from base 1. The germline V gene sets CDR1 to SGHRS and CDR2 to YFSETQ. V is clipped by 8 bases and J by 3 bases, and the sequence between their germline boundaries is 17 bases long.